This is a list of T cell receptor beta chains from one sample in a study of blood T cell repertoires in COVID-19. TCRdb's copy holds only in-frame clones and misses some; the assay was immunoSEQ multiplex PCR. Among about 200,000 clones, about 90% were seen once, and the ten largest hold 0.65% to 0.95%. Specimen: peripheral blood. The receptors shown here come from a woman between 65 and 79 years old with acute or convalescent COVID-19. Each CDR3 is given with its conserved first and last residue. The order of the fields is J gene, V gene, D gene, clone size, CDR3 protein, CDR3 DNA. D genes are given only for firm matches. Only part of the rows carry a size: once, few, many, or a class if the clone is expanded.

TRBJ1-2 | TRBV16 | . | . | CASSHDSLYGYTF | TGTGCCAGCAGCCACGACAGCCTCTATGGCTACACCTTC
TRBJ1-2 | TRBV6-5 | . | . | CATGDNYGYTF | TGTGCCACCGGGGATAACTATGGCTACACCTTC
TRBJ2-7 | TRBV6-5 | TRBD1 | . | CASLDRGRSYEQYF | TGTGCCAGCTTAGACAGGGGAAGGTCCTACGAGCAGTACTTC
TRBJ2-4 | TRBV19 | . | . | CASSRSVQNIQYF | TGTGCCAGTAGTAGGTCGGTCCAAAACATTCAGTACTTC
TRBJ1-5 | TRBV6-2/TRBV6-3 | . | . | CASSPWRGRGNQPQHF | TGTGCCAGCAGTCCGTGGCGGGGGAGAGGCAATCAGCCCCAGCATTTT
TRBJ1-4 | TRBV7-2 | . | . | CASSPTHPTNEKLFF | TGTGCCAGCAGCCCGACACACCCAACTAATGAAAAACTGTTTTTT
TRBJ2-3 | TRBV5-1 | TRBD2 | . | CASSLRASGITDTQYF | TGCGCCAGCAGCTTGAGAGCTAGCGGGATCACAGATACGCAGTATTTT
TRBJ2-2 | TRBV3-1/TRBV3-2 | TRBD2 | . | CASSKTSGSLNTGELFF | TGTGCCAGCAGCAAGACTAGCGGAAGCCTGAACACCGGGGAGCTGTTTTTT
TRBJ2-2 | TRBV5-1 | TRBD1 | few | CASSLVQGHTGELFF | TGCGCCAGCAGCTTGGTACAGGGGCACACCGGGGAGCTGTTTTTT
TRBJ1-3 | TRBV6-5 | . | . | CASTSSGNTIYF | TGTGCCAGCACCTCCTCTGGAAACACCATATATTTT
TRBJ2-1 | TRBV5-1 | . | . | CASTLGLPGNEQFF | TGCGCCAGTACACTGGGACTTCCCGGGAATGAGCAGTTCTTC
TRBJ1-1 | TRBV28 | TRBD1 | . | CASSPPRTGATEAFF | TGTGCCAGCAGTCCCCCCCGGACAGGGGCCACTGAAGCTTTCTTT
TRBJ1-5 | TRBV5-1 | . | . | CASSLGDPRLAAQHF | TGCGCCAGCAGCTTGGGTGACCCCAGACTCGCAGCCCAGCATTTT
TRBJ1-2 | TRBV28 | . | few | CASSPAGGNYGYTF | TGTGCCAGCAGTCCTGCCGGTGGTAACTATGGCTACACCTTC
TRBJ2-3 | TRBV5-8 | TRBD1 | . | CASTPGTGRPDTQYF | TGTGCCAGCACCCCCGGGACAGGGCGTCCAGATACGCAGTATTTT
TRBJ2-1 | TRBV14 | TRBD2 | . | CASSQDRAGGPRNEQFF | TGTGCCAGCAGCCAAGATCGAGCGGGAGGGCCTCGGAATGAGCAGTTCTTC
TRBJ1-1 | TRBV19 | TRBD1 | . | CASKPPWTGGTEAFF | TGTGCCAGTAAACCCCCATGGACAGGGGGCACTGAAGCTTTCTTT
TRBJ2-1 | TRBV2 | TRBD2 | . | CASMPGLAGYEQFF | TGTGCCAGCATGCCGGGACTAGCAGGCTATGAGCAGTTCTTC
TRBJ2-5 | TRBV27 | TRBD2 | . | CASTSPRGTGGETQYF | TGTGCCAGTACAAGCCCTAGGGGGACGGGAGGGGAGACCCAGTACTTC
TRBJ1-2 | TRBV9 | . | . | CASSEQYFMGTGYGYTF | TGTGCCAGCAGCGAGCAATACTTTATGGGGACTGGATATGGCTACACCTTC
TRBJ1-2 | TRBV19 | TRBD1 | . | CATRGQGTSHGYTF | TGTGCAACTAGGGGGCAGGGTACCTCCCACGGCTACACCTTC
TRBJ2-7 | TRBV3-1/TRBV3-2 | TRBD2 | . | CASSRKGGLADSYEQYF | TGTGCCAGCAGCCGTAAGGGGGGACTAGCGGACTCCTACGAGCAGTACTTC
TRBJ1-2 | TRBV7-8 | . | . | CASSPLTSLKPNYGYTF | TGTGCCAGCAGCCCCCTTACCTCACTGAAACCTAACTATGGCTACACCTTC
TRBJ1-1 | TRBV6-5 | . | . | CAGAKRQEAFF | TGTGCCGGAGCTAAGAGGCAGGAAGCTTTCTTT
TRBJ2-5 | TRBV5-1 | TRBD1 | . | CASSTGQPSETQYF | TGCGCCAGCAGCACGGGACAGCCCTCGGAGACCCAGTACTTC
TRBJ2-2 | TRBV7-6 | . | . | CASSLIPGREDTGELFF | TGTGCCAGCAGCTTAATTCCGGGCAGGGAGGACACCGGGGAGCTGTTTTTT
TRBJ1-6 | TRBV10-3 | . | . | CAISGGRNSPLHF | TGTGCCATCAGTGGGGGGCGAAATTCACCCCTCCACTTT
TRBJ1-1 | TRBV19 | . | . | CASSISHTEAFF | TGTGCCAGTAGTATAAGCCATACTGAAGCTTTCTTT
TRBJ1-2 | TRBV12-3/TRBV12-4 | TRBD1 | few | CASSPRQGGGYTF | TGTGCCAGCAGCCCAAGACAGGGAGGAGGCTACACCTTC
TRBJ2-2 | TRBV6-1 | TRBD2 | . | CASSVGLAGGLGGELFF | TGTGCCAGCAGTGTGGGACTAGCGGGGGGCCTCGGCGGGGAGCTGTTTTTT
TRBJ1-4 | TRBV19 | TRBD1 | once | CASSGPGQWNEKLFF | TGTGCCAGTAGTGGACCGGGACAGTGGAATGAAAAACTGTTTTTT
TRBJ2-7 | TRBV6-5 | . | . | CASSYYRSSYEQYF | TGTGCCAGCAGTTACTACCGGAGCTCCTACGAGCAGTACTTC
TRBJ2-7 | TRBV6-6 | TRBD1 | once | CASSWGQGSSYEQYF | TGTGCCAGCAGCTGGGGACAGGGCAGCTCCTACGAGCAGTACTTC
TRBJ2-1 | TRBV7-9 | TRBD1 | once | CASSSQGSDEQFF | TGTGCCAGCAGCTCACAGGGGTCGGATGAGCAGTTCTTC
TRBJ2-7 | TRBV10-2 | . | . | CASSGFGSAYEQYF | TGCGCCAGCAGTGGGTTCGGGTCGGCTTACGAGCAGTACTTC
TRBJ1-2 | TRBV5-1 | TRBD1 | . | CASSLAQGSVNYGYTF | TGCGCCAGCAGCTTGGCACAGGGGTCCGTCAACTATGGCTACACCTTC
TRBJ1-1 | TRBV11-2 | . | once | CASSLVPAMNTEAFF | TGTGCCAGCAGCTTAGTTCCAGCGATGAACACTGAAGCTTTCTTT
TRBJ1-2 | TRBV10-3 | TRBD1 | . | CAISIGTGNGYTF | TGTGCCATCAGTATAGGGACAGGGAATGGCTACACCTTC
TRBJ2-3 | TRBV12-5 | TRBD2 | . | CASGLVRSSGRAADTQYF | TGTGCTAGTGGTTTGGTACGGTCTAGCGGGAGGGCCGCAGATACGCAGTATTTT
TRBJ2-7 | TRBV14 | . | . | CASSQGFQGTDYEQYF | TGTGCCAGCAGCCAAGGGTTTCAGGGCACTGACTACGAGCAGTACTTC
TRBJ1-1 | TRBV5-1 | . | . | CASSLDSPEAFF | TGCGCCAGCAGCTTGGACAGCCCTGAAGCTTTCTTT
TRBJ2-7 | TRBV28 | TRBD1 | . | CASSLRQGAGEQYF | TGTGCCAGCAGTTTACGACAGGGGGCCGGAGAGCAGTACTTC
TRBJ1-2 | TRBV5-6 | TRBD1 | . | CASSLAGGNRYGYTF | TGTGCCAGCAGCTTGGCAGGGGGTAATAGGTATGGCTACACCTTC
TRBJ1-2 | TRBV11-2 | TRBD1 | . | CASSPGTGAGDYGYTF | TGTGCCAGCAGCCCTGGGACAGGGGCCGGGGACTATGGCTACACCTTC
TRBJ1-1 | TRBV28 | . | . | CASSLVKGKGTEAFF | TGTGCCAGCAGTTTAGTCAAGGGGAAGGGCACTGAAGCTTTCTTT
TRBJ2-3 | TRBV2 | TRBD2 | . | CASSKSGLASPDTQYF | TGTGCCAGCAGTAAATCGGGACTAGCGTCGCCAGATACGCAGTATTTT
TRBJ2-2 | TRBV5-1 | TRBD1 | . | CASSFGQGYTGELFF | TGCGCCAGCAGCTTCGGACAGGGATACACCGGGGAGCTGTTTTTT
TRBJ1-1 | TRBV9 | . | . | CASSPQGGTEAFF | TGTGCCAGCAGCCCCCAGGGAGGAACTGAAGCTTTCTTT